A selection of T cell receptor beta chains follows, all from one sample in a study of blood T cells in healthy people across ages. TCRdb re-derived calls from the 5' RACE reads in MiXCR, one entry per CDR3 protein. The sample consists of some 1.4 million distinct CDR3 sequences, approximately 40% of them appearing once. Sequencing input: blood. These receptors all come from a woman aged 18-35 years in good health. CDR3s include the opening cysteine and the closing phenylalanine or tryptophan. Fields, in order: CDR3 length, clone size, J gene, V gene, D gene, CDR3 DNA, CDR3 protein. D genes are given only for firm matches. The listing skips clone size in some rows; elsewhere it reads once, few, many or a size class.

CDR3 length: 14; clone size: few; J gene: TRBJ2-3; V gene: TRBV12-5; D gene: .; CDR3 DNA: TGTGCTAGTGGTTTGCCCGGAGGGACAGATACGCAGTATTTT; CDR3 protein: CASGLPGGTDTQYF
CDR3 length: 13; clone size: many; J gene: TRBJ2-3; V gene: TRBV9; D gene: .; CDR3 DNA: TGTGCCAGCAGCCGAGGGGTCACAGATACGCAGTATTTT; CDR3 protein: CASSRGVTDTQYF
CDR3 length: 15; clone size: .; J gene: TRBJ2-1; V gene: TRBV6-1; D gene: TRBD2; CDR3 DNA: TGTGCCAGCAGTTCCCTAGCGGGACGGGGGAATGAGCAGTTCTTC; CDR3 protein: CASSSLAGRGNEQFF
CDR3 length: 19; clone size: .; J gene: TRBJ2-6; V gene: TRBV7-9; D gene: TRBD2; CDR3 DNA: TGTGCCAGCAGCTTACTGGAACTGGGGGGGATCTCTGGGGCCAACGTCCTGACTTTC; CDR3 protein: CASSLLELGGISGANVLTF
CDR3 length: 16; clone size: .; J gene: TRBJ2-1; V gene: TRBV6-1; D gene: TRBD2; CDR3 DNA: TGTGCCAGCAGTGACCTTGCCGGGACTAACTACAATGAGCAGTTCTTC; CDR3 protein: CASSDLAGTNYNEQFF
CDR3 length: 15; clone size: .; J gene: TRBJ2-2; V gene: TRBV6-6; D gene: .; CDR3 DNA: TGTGCCAGCACTACGCAGGGGCTAAACACCGGGGAGCTGTTTTTT; CDR3 protein: CASTTQGLNTGELFF
CDR3 length: 18; clone size: few; J gene: TRBJ2-3; V gene: TRBV7-2; D gene: .; CDR3 DNA: TGTGCCAGCAGCTTAGGTGGAGGAGGGAGAGTGGTCACAGATACGCAGTATTTT; CDR3 protein: CASSLGGGGRVVTDTQYF
CDR3 length: 15; clone size: .; J gene: TRBJ2-7; V gene: TRBV4-1; D gene: .; CDR3 DNA: TGCGCCAGCAACCTGATGGCCGGGAGTAGCTACGAGCAGTACTTC; CDR3 protein: CASNLMAGSSYEQYF
CDR3 length: 13; clone size: .; J gene: TRBJ1-1; V gene: TRBV20-1; D gene: .; CDR3 DNA: .; CDR3 protein: CSARFGPGTEAFF
CDR3 length: 17; clone size: .; J gene: TRBJ2-1; V gene: TRBV7-8; D gene: .; CDR3 DNA: TGTGCCAGCAGCTCACGTTCTCGGGGGAGCTCCTACAATGAGCAGTTCTTC; CDR3 protein: CASSSRSRGSSYNEQFF
CDR3 length: 15; clone size: .; J gene: TRBJ1-2; V gene: TRBV2; D gene: TRBD1; CDR3 DNA: TGTGCCAGCAGTGGACAGGGAGGCTTAGGGGCCGGCTACACCTTC; CDR3 protein: CASSGQGGLGAGYTF
CDR3 length: 14; clone size: .; J gene: TRBJ1-4; V gene: TRBV7-8; D gene: .; CDR3 DNA: TGTGCCAGCAGCTTAGGCCTCTGGGGTGAAAAACTGTTTTTT; CDR3 protein: CASSLGLWGEKLFF
CDR3 length: 13; clone size: few; J gene: TRBJ2-6; V gene: TRBV20-1; D gene: .; CDR3 DNA: TGCAGTGCTCCTCCCACCGGGGCCAACGTCCTGACTTTC; CDR3 protein: CSAPPTGANVLTF
CDR3 length: 14; clone size: many; J gene: TRBJ2-7; V gene: TRBV4-1; D gene: .; CDR3 DNA: TGCGCCAGCAGCCAAGATATGAGCTCCTACGAGCAGTACTTC; CDR3 protein: CASSQDMSSYEQYF
CDR3 length: 15; clone size: .; J gene: TRBJ1-1; V gene: TRBV12-3/TRBV12-4; D gene: TRBD1; CDR3 DNA: TGTGCCAGCAGTTTAGCCCAGCCAGGGGGCACTGAAGCTTTCTTT; CDR3 protein: CASSLAQPGGTEAFF
CDR3 length: 13; clone size: few; J gene: TRBJ2-7; V gene: TRBV9; D gene: TRBD2; CDR3 DNA: TGTGCCAGCAGCGTGACTAGCGCCAACGAGCAGTACTTC; CDR3 protein: CASSVTSANEQYF
CDR3 length: 16; clone size: few; J gene: TRBJ2-7; V gene: TRBV27; D gene: TRBD2; CDR3 DNA: TGTGCCAGCAGTTTATCCGGGACTAGCGGGAGGGCCGAGCAGTACTTC; CDR3 protein: CASSLSGTSGRAEQYF
CDR3 length: 15; clone size: few; J gene: TRBJ2-3; V gene: TRBV12-3/TRBV12-4; D gene: .; CDR3 DNA: TGTGCCAGCAGTTTTGGGTCGATGGGAACAGATACGCAGTATTTT; CDR3 protein: CASSFGSMGTDTQYF
CDR3 length: 12; clone size: .; J gene: TRBJ2-5; V gene: TRBV10-3; D gene: .; CDR3 DNA: TGTGCCATCAAGGGGACATTAGAGACCCTGTACTTC; CDR3 protein: CAIKGTLETLYF
CDR3 length: 14; clone size: .; J gene: TRBJ2-6; V gene: TRBV29-1; D gene: TRBD2; CDR3 DNA: TGCAGCGTTGCGGGGGGGGCTGGGGCCAACGTCCTGACTTTC; CDR3 protein: CSVAGGAGANVLTF
CDR3 length: 17; clone size: many; J gene: TRBJ2-1; V gene: TRBV7-9; D gene: .; CDR3 DNA: TGTGCCAGCAGCCCGAGGACCTCACTCGGGTTCTACAATGAGCAGTTCTTC; CDR3 protein: CASSPRTSLGFYNEQFF
CDR3 length: 13; clone size: .; J gene: TRBJ1-4; V gene: TRBV7-9; D gene: .; CDR3 DNA: TGTGCCAGCAGCCGAGCCGACCTGTGGAAACTGTTTTTT; CDR3 protein: CASSRADLWKLFF
CDR3 length: 12; clone size: few; J gene: TRBJ2-7; V gene: TRBV10-2; D gene: .; CDR3 DNA: TGCGCCAGCAGAGACAGACTCTACGAGCAGTACTTC; CDR3 protein: CASRDRLYEQYF